The 4 T cell receptor beta chains presented below share a single source sample, sequenced in a study of T cells in Graves' hyperthyroidism and ophthalmopathy. Regions amplified from RNA transcripts were the TCR beta CDR3 regions. The TCR CDR3 first-round RT-PCR relied on the HTBI primer set. TCRdb ran MiXCR on the multiplex PCR reads and lists one entry per CDR3 protein. The sample includes 250,000 to 300,000 distinct CDR3 sequences, roughly 18% seen only once; the top ten take just under 40%. Specimen: blood. These receptors were obtained from a man aged 45-60 years with Graves' ophthalmopathy.

This clonotype has more than one count but fewer than ten. The V and J genes are TRBV14 and TRBJ2-7; D gene ambiguous. The germline V gene has CDR1 SGHDN and CDR2 FVKESK. This CDR3 is built from 16 residues. V gave up 0 bases and J gave up 6 bases, with 18 bases separating them. CDR3 residues: CASSQDGSVLLGEQYF. The CDR3, as DNA: TGTGCCAGCAGCCAAGATGGGTCAGTACTTTTAGGCGAGCAGTACTTC.

This chain joins TRBV20-1 and TRBJ2-2, with D unclear. In germline, CDR1 is DFQATT, CDR2 SNEGSKA (reference sequence). This CDR3 comprises 14 residues. The V gene lost 3 bases and the J gene lost 0 bases, with 8 bases spanning the gap. This CDR3 reads CSARNWANTGELFF. The CDR3 coding sequence is TGCAGTGCTAGGAATTGGGCGAACACCGGGGAGCTGTTTTTT.

This clonotype was observed at least ten times. This rearrangement joins TRBV2 to TRBJ1-1; D possibly corresponds to TRBD1 (5 bases). The CDR3 has 16 residues. Germline lookup yields CDR1 SNHLY and CDR2 FYNNEI. V dropped 6 bases and J dropped 1 base, with 18 bases sitting between them. The CDR3 region has the DNA TGTGCCAGCAGGTTAAGGGTAGGGGACGGGAACACTGAAGCTTTCTTT. Translated: CASRLRVGDGNTEAFF.

The chain employs TRBV7-9 and TRBJ2-3, with 12 bases matching TRBD2. Per the germline V gene, CDR1 is SEHNR and CDR2 is FQNEAQ (reference sequence). With V trimmed by 3 bases and J by 2 bases, 3 bases remained unmatched. The CDR3 has 16 residues. CDR3 sequence: CASSLGLAGVTDTQYF. As DNA, the CDR3 is TGTGCCAGCAGCTTGGGACTAGCGGGTGTCACAGATACGCAGTATTTT.